This entry lists 14 T cell receptor beta chains sequenced from one sample in a study of CD8 T cells in Susac syndrome. Reverse transcription of roughly 0.45 to 1 ug RNA was carried out with random hexamers. TCRdb re-analysed the immunoSEQ multiplex PCR reads in MiXCR, keeping a single row per CDR3 protein. In the table there are almost 450,000 distinct CDR3 sequences, approximately 85% of which are singletons. Sequencing was carried out using CD8+ T cells from PBMCs. The source is a human donor with multiple sclerosis.

The chain employs TRBV20-1 and TRBJ2-2, with D perhaps TRBD1 or TRBD2 (5 bases each). With 6 bases removed from V and 5 bases from J, the gap between germline ends came to 22 bases. The CDR3 has 16 residues. Germline-derived CDR1 and CDR2 are DFQATT and SNEGSKA (reference sequence). As DNA, the CDR3 is TGCAGTGCGCGACAGCTTAAACGTGGGGGAACCGGGGAGCTGTTTTTT. Protein sequence: CSARQLKRGGTGELFF.

In this sample, this clonotype turned up once. CDR3 in amino acids: CASSLLAPLYEQYF. In nucleotides, the CDR3 is TGCGCCAGCAGCTTGTTGGCACCTCTCTACGAGCAGTACTTC. This chain connects TRBV5-1 to TRBJ2-7; D uncertain. Germline V lookup: CDR1 SGHRS, CDR2 YFSETQ. Between the trimmed V and J ends, which lost 1 base and 3 bases, there was a span of 11 bases. CDR3 length: 14 amino acids.

Written as DNA, the CDR3 is TGTGCCAGCAGTAAAGGGGGGGGAGGCCACCACGAGCAGTACTTC. Translating gives CASSKGGGGHHEQYF. This chain connects TRBV27 to TRBJ2-7, with D possibly matching TRBD2 (7 bases). Deletions cut 5 bases from V and 5 bases from J, with 19 bases between. CDR3 length equals 15 residues. Germline CDR1 reads MNHEY; CDR2 reads SMNVEV (reference sequence).

A single count supports this clonotype. The V and J genes are TRBV15 and TRBJ2-7; TRBD2 might be the D (5 bases). The germline CDR1 and CDR2 sequences are LNHNV and YYDKDF (reference sequence). CDR3 size: 14 residues. Trimming cost V 1 base and J 2 bases, with 9 bases left between them. Written as DNA, the CDR3 is TGTGCCACCAGCAGAGGACTACCCGCCTACGAGCAGTACTTC. It codes for CATSRGLPAYEQYF.

The CDR3 loop is CASNMVGNLYNEQFF. Written as DNA, the CDR3 is TGTGCCAGTAATATGGTCGGAAACCTATACAATGAGCAGTTCTTC. The chain links TRBV19 to TRBJ2-1; D unclear. The CDR3 totals 15 residues. V was pared by 7 bases and J by 4 bases, with 17 bases between. Germline CDR1 LNHDA, CDR2 SQIVND (reference sequence).

The rearrangement links TRBV4-1 to TRBJ1-1, with D unclear. V shed 1 base and J shed 5 bases, with 8 bases lying between them. The CDR3 is made up of 13 amino acids. CDR1 is MGHRA, CDR2 YSYEKL, per germline. Here the CDR3 DNA reads TGCGCCAGCAGCCAAGTCCCCCAGACTGAAGCTTTCTTT. It encodes CASSQVPQTEAFF.

The gene calls are TRBV27 and TRBJ2-1; D is uncertain. Germline CDR1 and CDR2: MNHEY and SMNVEV (reference sequence). Trimming pared 2 bases from V and 1 base from J, leaving 9 bases between. The CDR3 sequence is 15 residues long. The CDR3 nucleotides read TGTGCCAGCAGTTTACCCCGGGCGTCCTACAATGAGCAGTTCTTC. It specifies CASSLPRASYNEQFF.

A few counts support this clonotype. CDR3 region: CASSGSGPFYGYTF. The CDR3 DNA reads TGTGCCAGCAGCGGCTCGGGACCCTTCTATGGCTACACCTTC. This chain links TRBV9 with TRBJ1-2; D might be TRBD1 (5 bases). The CDR3 is 14 residues long. Per germline, CDR1 SGDLS and CDR2 YYNGEE. Trimming stripped 3 bases from V and 4 bases from J, with 13 bases between.

The rearrangement links TRBV10-2 to TRBJ2-1; TRBD2 matches at 9 bases. Germline V gene data show CDR1 as WSHSY and CDR2 as SAAADI. Trimming removed 8 bases from V and 5 bases from J; junction bases left unmatched: 13. CDR3 length: 16 amino acids. This CDR3 is CASREWGGGADNEQFF. The CDR3, as DNA: TGCGCCAGCCGAGAGTGGGGCGGGGGGGCTGACAATGAGCAGTTCTTC.

The chain recombines TRBV15 with TRBJ2-7, with D maybe TRBD2 (6 bases). Germline loops: CDR1 LNHNV, CDR2 YYDKDF (reference sequence). V shed 1 base and J shed 7 bases, with 11 bases lying between them. The CDR3 has 13 amino acids. The CDR3 coding sequence is TGTGCCACCAGCAGAGGCCGGGACTGGGAGCAGTACTTC. Translated, it gives CATSRGRDWEQYF.

J is TRBJ2-5 and V is TRBV27; 8 bases are shared with TRBD1. The germline V gene has CDR1 MNHEY and CDR2 SMNVEV (reference sequence). The CDR3 runs to 16 residues. Losses at the gene ends were 3 bases for V and 0 bases for J; bases not matched to a gene: 6. The CDR3 DNA reads TGTGCCAGCAGTTTCCTTCCGGGACAGGACCAAGAGACCCAGTACTTC. This sequence encodes CASSFLPGQDQETQYF.

CDR3: CASSAAGENEQFF. In nucleotides, the CDR3 is TGTGCCAGCAGTGCCGCGGGAGAGAATGAGCAGTTCTTC. The J gene is TRBJ2-1, the V gene TRBV6-4, with 7 bases fitting TRBD2. The CDR3 consists of 13 residues. V lost 4 bases to trimming and J lost 7 bases; unmatched junction nucleotides: 4. Germline-derived CDR1 and CDR2 are MRHNA and SNTAGT.

The rearrangement links TRBV28 to TRBJ2-2; TRBD2 might be the D (6 bases). Trimming shortened V by 5 bases and J by 0 bases, and 13 bases separated the two germline ends. This CDR3 is 16 amino acids long. In germline, CDR1 is MDHEN, CDR2 SYDVKM. CDR3 bases: TGTGCCAGCAGTCCCGATAGCGGCGCGAACACCGGGGAGCTGTTTTTT. Residues: CASSPDSGANTGELFF. Complete variable domain (other parts from reference TRBV28 and TRBJ2-2): DVKVTQSSRYLVKRTGEKVFLECVQDMDHENMFWYRQDPGLGLRLIYFSYDVKMKEKGDIPEGYSVSREKKERFSLILESASTNQTSMYLCASSPDSGANTGELFFGEGSRLTVL.

The chain is built from TRBV7-6 and TRBJ2-1; 8 bases are a match to TRBD2. The V and J ends lost 5 bases and 3 bases, in that order; junction bases with no gene match: 9. There are 16 residues in the CDR3. Germline values: CDR1 SGHVS, CDR2 FNYEAQ. CDR3 region: CASSPGAGLDYNEQFF. The DNA for the CDR3 is TGTGCCAGCAGCCCAGGCGCGGGACTAGACTACAATGAGCAGTTCTTC. The whole variable domain, remainder taken from reference TRBV7-6 and TRBJ2-1, is GAGVSQSPRYKVTKRGQDVALRCDPISGHVSLYWYRQALGQGPEFLTYFNYEAQQDKSGLPNDRFSAERPEGSISTLTIQRTEQRDSAMYRCASSPGAGLDYNEQFFGPGTRLTVL.